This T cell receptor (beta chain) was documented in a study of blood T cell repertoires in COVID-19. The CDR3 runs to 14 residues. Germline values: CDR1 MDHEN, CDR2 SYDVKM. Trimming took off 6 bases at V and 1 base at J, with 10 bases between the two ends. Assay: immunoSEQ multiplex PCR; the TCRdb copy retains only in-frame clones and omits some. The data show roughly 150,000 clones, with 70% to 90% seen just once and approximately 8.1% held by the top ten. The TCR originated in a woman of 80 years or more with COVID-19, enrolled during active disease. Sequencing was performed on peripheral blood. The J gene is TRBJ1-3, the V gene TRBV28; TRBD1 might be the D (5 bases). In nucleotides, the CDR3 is TGTGCCAGCAGGGGCCCAGGGTCTGGAAACACCATATATTTT. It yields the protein CASRGPGSGNTIYF.